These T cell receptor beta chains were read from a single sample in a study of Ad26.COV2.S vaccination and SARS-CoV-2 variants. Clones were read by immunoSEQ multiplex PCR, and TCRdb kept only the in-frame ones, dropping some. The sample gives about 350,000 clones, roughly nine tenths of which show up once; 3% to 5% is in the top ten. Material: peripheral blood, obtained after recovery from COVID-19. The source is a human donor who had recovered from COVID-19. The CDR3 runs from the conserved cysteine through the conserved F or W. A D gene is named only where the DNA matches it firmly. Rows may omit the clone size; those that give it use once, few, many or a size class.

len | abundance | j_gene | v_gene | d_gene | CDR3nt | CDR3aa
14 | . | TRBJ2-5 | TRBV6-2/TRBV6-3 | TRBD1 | TGTGCCAGCAGCATCGGGACAGGGGGCCCCCTCCGGTACTTC | CASSIGTGGPLRYF
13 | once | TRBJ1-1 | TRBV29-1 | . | TGCAGCGTTGATCCGGCGTCGAACACTGAAGCTTTCTTT | CSVDPASNTEAFF
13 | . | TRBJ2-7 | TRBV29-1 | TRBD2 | TGCAGCGTTGTATCGGGGGGTGGCTACGAGCAGTACTTC | CSVVSGGGYEQYF
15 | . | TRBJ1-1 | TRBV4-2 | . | TGTGCCAGCAGCCAACTTGAAGGGGACGGCACTGAAGCTTTCTTT | CASSQLEGDGTEAFF
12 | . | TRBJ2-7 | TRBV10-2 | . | TGCGCCAGCAGCCTACAAGGTAACGAGCAGTACTTC | CASSLQGNEQYF
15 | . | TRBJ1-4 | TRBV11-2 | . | TGTGCCAGCAGCTTCCGGGGACGGAAGAATGAAAAACTGTTTTTT | CASSFRGRKNEKLFF
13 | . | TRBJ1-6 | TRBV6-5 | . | TGTGCCAGCAGATCGGGCCAAAATTCACCCCTCCACTTT | CASRSGQNSPLHF
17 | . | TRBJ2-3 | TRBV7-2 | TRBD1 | TGTGCCAGCAGCTTAGAAACAGGGGGTTGGTCTACAGATACGCAGTATTTT | CASSLETGGWSTDTQYF
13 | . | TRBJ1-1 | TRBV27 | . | TGTGCCAGCCGCTCAGAAGGGAACACTGAAGCTTTCTTT | CASRSEGNTEAFF
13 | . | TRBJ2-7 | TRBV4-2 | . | TGTGCCAGCAGCCAAGAACGGCCCGACGAGCAGTACTTC | CASSQERPDEQYF
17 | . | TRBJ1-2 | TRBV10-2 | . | TGCGCCAGCAGTGAGTCTGCGGGGACATTGGTAAACTATGGCTACACCTTC | CASSESAGTLVNYGYTF
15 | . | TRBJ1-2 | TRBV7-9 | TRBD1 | TGTGCCAGCAGCTCTCGGGACAGGGGGCCCTATGGCTACACCTTC | CASSSRDRGPYGYTF
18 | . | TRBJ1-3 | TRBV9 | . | TGTGCCAGCAGCGTAGCTACTGGAAGGGAAATCTCTGGAAACACCATATATTTT | CASSVATGREISGNTIYF
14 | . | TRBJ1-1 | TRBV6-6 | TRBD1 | TGTGCCAGCAGATTCCGGGACAGGGACTTAGAAGCTTTCTTT | CASRFRDRDLEAFF
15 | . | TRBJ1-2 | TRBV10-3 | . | TGTGCCATCAGTGAAGGGGGGGGGCACAACTATGGCTACACCTTC | CAISEGGGHNYGYTF
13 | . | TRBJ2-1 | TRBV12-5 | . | TGTGCTAGTGGTCCCCCCCGGGACACAGAGCAGTTCTTC | CASGPPRDTEQFF
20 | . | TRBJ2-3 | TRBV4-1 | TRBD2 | TGCGCCAGCAGCCAAGACCCGGGGAGCGGGGGGGCTTCTAGCACAGATACGCAGTATTTT | CASSQDPGSGGASSTDTQYF
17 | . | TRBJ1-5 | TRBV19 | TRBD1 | TGTGCCAGTAGAACAAGACAGGGCCCGACTTCAAATCAGCCCCAGCATTTT | CASRTRQGPTSNQPQHF
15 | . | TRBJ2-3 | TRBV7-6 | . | TGTGCCAGCAGCTCTAGACACCCCAGCACAGATACGCAGTATTTT | CASSSRHPSTDTQYF
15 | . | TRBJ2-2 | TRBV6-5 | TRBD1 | TGTGCCAGCACCCTCGGGACAGCGAACACCGGGGAGCTGTTTTTT | CASTLGTANTGELFF
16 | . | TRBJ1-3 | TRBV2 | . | TGTGCCAGCAGTGCGCTACAGGTCTACTCTGGAAACACCATATATTTT | CASSALQVYSGNTIYF
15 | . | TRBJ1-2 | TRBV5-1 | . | TGCGCCAGCAGCTTGGCGCAGGGGCCCAACTATGGCTACACCTTC | CASSLAQGPNYGYTF
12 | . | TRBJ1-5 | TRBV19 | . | TGTGCCAGTAGTATACGGGTAGAGCCCCAGCATTTT | CASSIRVEPQHF
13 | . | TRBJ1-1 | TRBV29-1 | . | TGCAGCGCTACGATAGGGGGGAACACTGAAGCTTTCTTT | CSATIGGNTEAFF
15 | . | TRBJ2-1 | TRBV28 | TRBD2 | TGTGCCAGCACCCCTAGCGGGGTCGGAAGGAATGAGCAGTTCTTC | CASTPSGVGRNEQFF
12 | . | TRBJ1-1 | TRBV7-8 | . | TGTGCCAGCAGCCCTTACGGGCAGAAAGCTTTCTTT | CASSPYGQKAFF
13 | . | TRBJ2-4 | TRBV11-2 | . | TGTGCCAGCAGCCGCCGGGACCTGAACATTCAGTACTTC | CASSRRDLNIQYF
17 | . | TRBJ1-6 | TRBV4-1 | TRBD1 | TGCGCCAGCAGCCCTCGGTCCCAGGGGGTGTATAATTCACCCCTCCACTTT | CASSPRSQGVYNSPLHF
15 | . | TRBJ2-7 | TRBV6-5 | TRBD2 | TGTGCCAGCAGTTCACCGGGACTAGCATCCTACGAGCAGTACTTC | CASSSPGLASYEQYF